The clone carrying this T cell receptor (beta chain) was counted at least ten times. Specified time point: sample taken at primary tumor resection. This record belongs to a study of spatial heterogeneity in lung cancer. Individually, TCR cDNA molecules were each labelled with a unique molecular identifier. One entry per CDR3 protein results from TCRdb running MiXCR on the 5' RACE reads. The table has 20,000 to 25,000 distinct CDR3 sequences, around 4.6% seen once. Germline CDR1 and CDR2: SGHDT and YYEEEE. The CDR3 is 18 amino acids. V lost 4 bases to trimming and J lost 2 bases; unmatched junction nucleotides: 16.

The V call is TRBV5-6, the J call TRBJ2-7; 9 nucleotides match TRBD1. Specimen: PBMCs, collected at surgery. The receptor was isolated from a male donor with early-stage non-small cell lung cancer. Here the CDR3 DNA reads TGTGCCAGCAGCCCCACCGTGGGATTGACAGGGGGGACCTACGAGCAGTACTTC. Amino acids: CASSPTVGLTGGTYEQYF.